This TCR beta chain derives from a study of blood T cell repertoires in COVID-19. Generated by immunoSEQ multiplex PCR, the TCRdb table keeps only in-frame clones and is missing some. This sample carries 150,000 to 180,000 clones, roughly 80% of them seen once, and the ten largest clones take around 28%. The sequenced material came from peripheral blood. This TCR was sampled from a woman aged 55-75 years with acute or convalescent COVID-19.

The CDR3 DNA reads as TGTGCCAGCAGTGAATACTCAGCGGGGTCGACCAAATTAGATACGCAGTATTTT. Protein sequence: CASSEYSAGSTKLDTQYF. The J gene is TRBJ2-3, the V gene TRBV6-1; 7 bases map to TRBD2. Losses at the gene ends were 2 bases for V and 5 bases for J; bases not matched to a gene: 16. The germline V gene encodes CDR1 MNHNS and CDR2 SASEGT. CDR3 size: 18 residues.